This TCR beta chain was identified during a study of blood T cells in healthy people across ages. The second PCR ran about 6 to 12 cycles with a sample-barcoded 5' primer and J-beta primers. Via MiXCR, TCRdb re-called the 5' RACE reads, giving one row per CDR3 protein. The sample includes 600,000 or so distinct CDR3 sequences, over 20% of them seen just once. Broader study findings: In older individuals, TCR beta diversity per million T cells was lower, falling roughly linearly with age.

As concerns this clonotype: The antigen remains unidentified.

The germline gives CDR1 SGHRS, CDR2 YFSETQ. The CDR3 is 14 amino acids. The trim removed 4 bases at V and 4 bases at J, leaving 5 bases unmatched. The TCR sequence derives from a man aged 70-80 years in good health. The rearrangement links TRBV5-1 to TRBJ2-3; TRBD1 aligns across 8 bases. Sequenced sample: blood. As DNA, the CDR3 is TGCGCCAGCAGCGTAAGGACAGGGTCAGATACGCAGTATTTT. As protein: CASSVRTGSDTQYF.